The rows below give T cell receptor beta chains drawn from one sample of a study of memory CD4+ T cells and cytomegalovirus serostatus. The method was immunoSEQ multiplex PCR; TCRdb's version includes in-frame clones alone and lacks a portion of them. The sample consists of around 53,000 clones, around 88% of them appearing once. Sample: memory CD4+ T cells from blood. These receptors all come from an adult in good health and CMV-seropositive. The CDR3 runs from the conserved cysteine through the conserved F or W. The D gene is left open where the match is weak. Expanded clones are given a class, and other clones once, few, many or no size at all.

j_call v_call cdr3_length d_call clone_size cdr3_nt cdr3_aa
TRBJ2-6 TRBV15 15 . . TGTGCCACCAGCAGAGATGTCGCTGGGGCCAACGTCCTGACTTTC CATSRDVAGANVLTF
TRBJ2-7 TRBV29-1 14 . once TGCAGCGTAGTCGGACGGATGCCCGACTACGAGCAGTACTTC CSVVGRMPDYEQYF
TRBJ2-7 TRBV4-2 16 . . TGTGCCAGCAGCTACATCCGGGACTCTAGAGCCTACGAGCAGTACTTC CASSYIRDSRAYEQYF
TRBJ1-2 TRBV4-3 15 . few TGCGCCAGCAGCCCACAATCAGGGTCGGAAGCGGGCTACACCTTC CASSPQSGSEAGYTF
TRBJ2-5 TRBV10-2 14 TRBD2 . TGCGCCAGCAGTGTCCAGGGAGGGCAAGAGACCCAGTACTTC CASSVQGGQETQYF
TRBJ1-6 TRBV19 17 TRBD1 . TGTGCCAGTAGGGCAGGGGGCCCCAGCTCCTATAATTCACCCCTCCACTTT CASRAGGPSSYNSPLHF
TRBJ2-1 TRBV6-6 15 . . TGTGCCAGCAGACCACTAGCTCGGAACCGACAGGAGCAGTTCTTC CASRPLARNRQEQFF
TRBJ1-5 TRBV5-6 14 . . TGTGCCAGCAGGTCTTTTAGGGGGAATCAGCCCCAGCATTTT CASRSFRGNQPQHF
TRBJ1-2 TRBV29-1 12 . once TGCAGCTTTGCAGGAGGCTCATATGGCTACACCTTC CSFAGGSYGYTF
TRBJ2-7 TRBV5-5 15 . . TGTGCCAGCATCAAGCTTGGAGAAATAGGGCAAGAGCAGTACTTC CASIKLGEIGQEQYF
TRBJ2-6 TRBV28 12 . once TGTGCCGCGACCGCGGGGGCCAACGTCCTGACTTTC CAATAGANVLTF
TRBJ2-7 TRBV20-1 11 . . TGCAGTGCAGACTTGTCCTACGAGCAGTACTTC CSADLSYEQYF
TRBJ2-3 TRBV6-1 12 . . TGTGCCAGCAGTGAAAGGGGGAATACGCAGTATTTT CASSERGNTQYF
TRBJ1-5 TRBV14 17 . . TGTGCCAGCAGGGATAAGGAGACGGGCGGAAGCAATCAGCCCCAGCATTTT CASRDKETGGSNQPQHF
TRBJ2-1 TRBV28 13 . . TGTGCCAGCACGGCCAGGGTGGGCAATGAGCAGTTCTTC CASTARVGNEQFF
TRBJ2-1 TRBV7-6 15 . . TGTGCCAGCAGCCCCCGGAGCAGGGGGGGTAATGAGCAGTTCTTC CASSPRSRGGNEQFF
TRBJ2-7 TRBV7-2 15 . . TGTGCCAGCAGCTTAGCTTCCCTTAACCCCTACGAGCAGTACTTC CASSLASLNPYEQYF
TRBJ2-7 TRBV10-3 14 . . TGTGCCATCAGTGAGCAGAACAGGGACTACGAGCAGTACTTC CAISEQNRDYEQYF
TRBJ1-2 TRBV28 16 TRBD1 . TGTGCCAGCAGTTTATCGTGGAGGGGGCCCAACTATGGCTACACCTTC CASSLSWRGPNYGYTF
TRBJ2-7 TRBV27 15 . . TGTGCCAGCAGACACCGAGCGAGAAGCTCCTACGAGCAGTACTTC CASRHRARSSYEQYF
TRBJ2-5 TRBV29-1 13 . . TGCAGCCCGGAGAGGGAGAGAACAGAGACCCAGTACTTC CSPERERTETQYF
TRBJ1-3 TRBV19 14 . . TGTGCCAGTAGTACGACAGTCTCTGGAAACACCATATATTTT CASSTTVSGNTIYF
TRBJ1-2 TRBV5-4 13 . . TGTGCCAGCAGCTTGGGGAGGGAGCATGGCTACACCTTC CASSLGREHGYTF
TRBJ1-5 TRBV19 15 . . TGTGCCAGTAGTATAGCCGCAGCATCTCATCAGCCCCAGCATTTT CASSIAAASHQPQHF
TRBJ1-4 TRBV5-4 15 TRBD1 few TGTGCCAGCAGCTTGTGGGGACAGGTTAATGAAAAACTGTTTTTT CASSLWGQVNEKLFF